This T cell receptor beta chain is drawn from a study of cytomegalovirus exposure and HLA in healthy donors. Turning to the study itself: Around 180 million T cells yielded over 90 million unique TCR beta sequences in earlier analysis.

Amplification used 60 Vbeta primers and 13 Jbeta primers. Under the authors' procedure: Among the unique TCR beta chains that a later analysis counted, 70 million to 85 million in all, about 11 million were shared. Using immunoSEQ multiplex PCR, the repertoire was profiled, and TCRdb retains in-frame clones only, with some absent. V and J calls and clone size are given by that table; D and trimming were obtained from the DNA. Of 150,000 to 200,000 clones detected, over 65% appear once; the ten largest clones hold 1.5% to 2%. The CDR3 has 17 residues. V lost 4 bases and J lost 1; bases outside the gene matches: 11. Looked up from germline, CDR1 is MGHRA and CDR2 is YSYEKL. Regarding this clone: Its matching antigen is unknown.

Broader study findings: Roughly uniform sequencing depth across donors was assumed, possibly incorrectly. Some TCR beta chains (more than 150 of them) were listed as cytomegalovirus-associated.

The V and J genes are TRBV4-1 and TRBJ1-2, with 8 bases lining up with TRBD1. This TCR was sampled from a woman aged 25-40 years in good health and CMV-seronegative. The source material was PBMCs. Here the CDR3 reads CASSPGTGGGVNYGYTF. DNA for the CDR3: TGCGCCAGCAGCCCCGGGACAGGTGGGGGTGTTAACTATGGCTACACCTTC.